The rows below give T cell receptor beta chains drawn from one sample of a study of blood T cells in healthy people across ages. TCRdb re-derived calls from the 5' RACE reads in MiXCR, one entry per CDR3 protein. Altogether roughly 650,000 distinct CDR3 sequences are present, roughly 30% being singletons, with the ten largest covering about 16%. Material for sequencing was blood. These TCRs come from a woman older than 75 in good health. CDR3s include the opening cysteine and the closing phenylalanine or tryptophan. D genes are given only for firm matches. Not every row has a clone size; where given, it reads once, few, many or a size class.

CDR3 DNA	CDR3 protein	D gene	V gene	clone size	J gene
TGTGCCAGCAGTTACTCGGCTAGCGGGGGGGGAAGTTTCTCCTACAATGAGCAGTTCTTC	CASSYSASGGGSFSYNEQFF	TRBD2	TRBV6-2/TRBV6-3	many	TRBJ2-1
TGTGCCATCAGGGACCCAGGGGGATCGGATGGCTACACCTTC	CAIRDPGGSDGYTF	TRBD1	TRBV10-3	NA	TRBJ1-2
TGCAGCGTTGTCCGGGACGGGGCAAACACTGAAGCTTTCTTT	CSVVRDGANTEAFF	NA	TRBV29-1	few	TRBJ1-1
TGTGCCTCTCAAACCGGGACAGGGGAATCCACAGATACGCAGTATTTT	CASQTGTGESTDTQYF	TRBD1	TRBV24-1	NA	TRBJ2-3
TGCAGCGTTGACGGGGGGAGGACTGAAGCTTTCTTT	CSVDGGRTEAFF	NA	TRBV29-1	many	TRBJ1-1
TGTGCCAGCAGCCAAGTGGGCGGGGGGGCCCAAGAGACCCAGTACTTC	CASSQVGGGAQETQYF	TRBD2	TRBV3-1	NA	TRBJ2-5
TGTGCCAGCGGAATCCCGGAACTAGCGGGGGGGAGTAATGAGCAGTTCTTC	CASGIPELAGGSNEQFF	TRBD2	TRBV28	many	TRBJ2-1
TGTGCCAGCCGAAGGGGACAGGGCACCGGGGAGCTGTGTTTT	CASRRGQGTGELCF	TRBD1	TRBV27	NA	TRBJ2-2
TGTGCCAGCAGTTTAGATCTGGCAGCTAAAGGCGGGGAGCTGTTTTTT	CASSLDLAAKGGELFF	NA	TRBV27	few	TRBJ2-2
TGCAGTGCGCCCGGGGAGGGGCCATTTAACTATGGCTACACCTTC	CSAPGEGPFNYGYTF	NA	TRBV20-1	many	TRBJ1-2
TGTGCCAGCAGCCCTCGAGCAGGGGTGTACGAGCAGTACTTC	CASSPRAGVYEQYF	NA	TRBV5-5	many	TRBJ2-7
TGCGCCAGCAGCGGGCCGGGACAGGGGGCTAGGAACACTGAAGCTTTCTTT	CASSGPGQGARNTEAFF	TRBD1	TRBV5-1	NA	TRBJ1-1
TGTGCCAGCAGCTGCCGGGGGGGTTTATATAACTATGGCTACACCTTC	CASSCRGGLYNYGYTF	NA	TRBV7-2	NA	TRBJ1-2
TGCAGTGCGAAGGGCAGCGGGGAGACCCAGTACTTC	CSAKGSGETQYF	NA	TRBV20-1	NA	TRBJ2-5